These 6 T cell receptor beta chains were all obtained from the same sample, sequenced in a study of a mutant IDH1 vaccine in newly diagnosed glioma. Here immunoSEQ multiplex PCR was the method, and the copy in TCRdb shows in-frame clones only, minus some. The table includes approximately 41,000 clones, under 80% detected once. Indicated time point: week 23, last vaccination. Every single dose of the vaccine, 300 ug of mutant IDH1 20-mer peptide, came with topical imiquimod. For these receptors, no antigen is known. The sample in question was PBMCs, obtained from a glioma patient whose treatment included an IDH1 peptide vaccine. The receptors originated from a woman between 40 and 50 years old with glioma. Some clones in this sample may be carry-over from other donors' samples.

This clone was detected only a few times. The chain links TRBV29-1 to TRBJ2-1; D gene unclear. CDR3 length: 11 residues. Germline assignment: CDR1 SQVTM and CDR2 ANQGSEA. V was cut by 4 bases and J by 6 bases, with 7 bases left in between. CDR3 residues: CSVGDSNEQFF. CDR3 nucleotide sequence: TGCAGCGTTGGTGATTCCAATGAGCAGTTCTTC.

The chain combines TRBV9 with TRBJ2-7, with 7 positions matching TRBD2. The CDR3 is 14 residues long. The germline V gene encodes CDR1 SGDLS and CDR2 YYNGEE. V gave up 0 bases and J gave up 3 bases; unmatched junction bases: 3. CDR3 nucleotide sequence: TGTGCCAGCAGCGTAGATGCTAGCGGCTACGAGCAGTACTTC. Translated: CASSVDASGYEQYF.

This chain links TRBV10-3 with TRBJ2-6; 8 nucleotides line up with TRBD1. Germline CDR1 reads ENHRY; CDR2 reads SYGVKD. V lost 5 bases to trimming and J lost 0 bases; unmatched junction nucleotides: 6. The CDR3 has 17 residues. CDR3 in amino acids: CAISLGQGYSGANVLTF. DNA for the CDR3: TGTGCCATCAGTCTCGGACAGGGATACTCTGGGGCCAACGTCCTGACTTTC.

The chain carries TRBV5-4 and TRBJ2-2; 7 bases are shared with TRBD2. Germline-derived CDR1 and CDR2 are SGHNT and YYREEE (reference sequence). The CDR3 runs to 15 residues. The V and J ends lost 4 bases and 0 bases, in that order; junction bases with no gene match: 3. The CDR3 protein is CASSPGLANTGELFF. In DNA form, the CDR3 reads TGTGCCAGCAGCCCCGGACTAGCGAACACCGGGGAGCTGTTTTTT.

V usage is TRBV4-3 and J usage is TRBJ1-1; D possibly corresponds to TRBD1 (5 bases). CDR1 is LGHNA, CDR2 YSLEER, per germline. This CDR3 has 15 amino acids. V lost 0 bases to trimming and J lost 3 bases, with 11 bases between them. The CDR3: CASSQDTRAYTEAFF. The CDR3 DNA reads as TGCGCCAGCAGCCAAGATACCAGGGCCTACACTGAAGCTTTCTTT.

V gene TRBV7-2 combines with J gene TRBJ2-7; 9 nucleotides align to TRBD2. J was trimmed by 3 bases and V by 7 bases; bases with no gene match: 7. This CDR3 is built from 14 residues. CDR1 and CDR2 from the germline V gene are SGHTA and FQGNSA. CDR3 sequence reads: CASMKGTSNYEQYF. CDR3 in DNA: TGTGCCAGCATGAAAGGGACTAGCAACTACGAGCAGTACTTC.